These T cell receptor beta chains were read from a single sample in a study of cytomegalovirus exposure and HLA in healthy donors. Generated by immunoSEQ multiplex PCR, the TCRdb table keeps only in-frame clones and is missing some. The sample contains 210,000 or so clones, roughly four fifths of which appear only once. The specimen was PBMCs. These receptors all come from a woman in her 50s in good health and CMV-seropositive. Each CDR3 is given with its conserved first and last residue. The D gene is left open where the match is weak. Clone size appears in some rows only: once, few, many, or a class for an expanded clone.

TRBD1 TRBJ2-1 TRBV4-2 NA CASSQPYRDRGNYNEQFF TGTGCCAGCAGCCAACCCTACCGGGACAGGGGGAACTACAATGAGCAGTTCTTC
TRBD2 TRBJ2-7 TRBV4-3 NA CASSQDWLAGVEQYF TGCGCCAGCAGCCAAGATTGGCTAGCGGGGGTAGAGCAGTACTTC
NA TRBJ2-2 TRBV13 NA CASSPRVFANTGELFF TGTGCCAGCAGCCCACGGGTTTTCGCGAACACCGGGGAGCTGTTTTTT
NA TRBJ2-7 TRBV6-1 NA CASSDERTRYEQYF TGTGCCAGCAGTGACGAACGGACTCGCTACGAGCAGTACTTC
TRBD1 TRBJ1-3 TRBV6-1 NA CASSEAPGQRNTIYF TGTGCCAGCAGTGAAGCTCCGGGACAGAGAAACACCATATATTTT
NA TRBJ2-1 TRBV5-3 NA CARSLRGQEDGTRDNEQFF TGTGCCAGAAGCTTGCGAGGACAGGAGGACGGGACTAGAGACAATGAGCAGTTCTTC
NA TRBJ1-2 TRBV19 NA CASRDSHYGYTF TGTGCCAGTAGGGACAGTCACTATGGCTACACCTTC
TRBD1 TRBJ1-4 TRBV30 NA CAWTFRGAGPGRNEKLFF TGTGCCTGGACGTTCAGGGGGGCGGGCCCGGGGAGGAATGAAAAACTGTTTTTT
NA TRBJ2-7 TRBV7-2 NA CASKAGSGRPGEQYF TGTGCCAGCAAGGCGGGTTCGGGCCGGCCCGGGGAGCAGTACTTC
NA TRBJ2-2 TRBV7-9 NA CASSQKQDLNTGELFF TGTGCCAGCAGCCAAAAGCAGGATTTGAACACCGGGGAGCTGTTTTTT
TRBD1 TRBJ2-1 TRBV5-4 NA CASSSDRGHEQFF TGTGCCAGCAGCTCAGACAGGGGACATGAGCAGTTCTTC
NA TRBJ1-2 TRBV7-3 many CASAPDRNYGYTF TGTGCCAGCGCACCGGACAGAAACTATGGCTACACCTTC
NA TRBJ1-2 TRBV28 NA CASSLDGVGGYTF TGTGCCAGCAGTTTAGACGGGGTAGGTGGCTACACCTTC
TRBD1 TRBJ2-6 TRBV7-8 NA CASGLPGQGLGGANVLTF TGTGCCAGCGGGCTACCGGGACAGGGACTTGGAGGGGCCAACGTCCTGACTTTC
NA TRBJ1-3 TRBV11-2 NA CASSFAGQGDSGNTIYF TGTGCCAGCAGCTTTGCCGGCCAGGGCGACTCTGGAAACACCATATATTTT
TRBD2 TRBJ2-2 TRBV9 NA CASSAYYGLAGGTGELFF TGTGCCAGCAGCGCATACTACGGACTAGCGGGGGGTACCGGGGAGCTGTTTTTT
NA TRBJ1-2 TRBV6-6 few CASTPPNREYGYTF TGTGCCAGCACCCCCCCCAACAGGGAATATGGCTACACCTTC
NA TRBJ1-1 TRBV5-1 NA CASSSPVNTEAFF TGCGCCAGCAGCTCCCCCGTGAACACTGAAGCTTTCTTT
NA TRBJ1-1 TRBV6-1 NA CASSEDRMNTEAFF TGTGCCAGCAGTGAAGACAGGATGAACACTGAAGCTTTCTTT
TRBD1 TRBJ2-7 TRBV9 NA CASSPRPGTGDEQYF TGTGCCAGCAGCCCCAGGCCCGGGACAGGGGACGAGCAGTACTTC
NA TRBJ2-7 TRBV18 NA CASSPILGQGGYEQYF TGTGCCAGCTCGCCCATCCTAGGACAGGGAGGGTACGAGCAGTACTTC
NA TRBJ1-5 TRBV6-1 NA CASSERRQPNQPQHF TGTGCCAGCAGTGAACGGCGGCAGCCGAATCAGCCCCAGCATTTT
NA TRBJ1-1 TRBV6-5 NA CASSYEGMAEAFF TGTGCCAGCAGTTACGAGGGTATGGCTGAAGCTTTCTTT
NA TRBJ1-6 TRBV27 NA CASSLGRGGGSPLHF TGTGCCAGCAGTTTAGGGCGGGGTGGTGGTTCACCCCTCCACTTT
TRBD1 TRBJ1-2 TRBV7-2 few CASSPPGQVNGYTF TGTGCCAGCAGCCCCCCGGGACAGGTGAATGGCTACACCTTC
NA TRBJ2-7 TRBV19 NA CATAGFSPYEQYF TGTGCCACCGCAGGGTTCTCCCCCTACGAGCAGTACTTC
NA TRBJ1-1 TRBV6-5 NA CASSYAGLNTEAFF TGTGCCAGCAGTTACGCGGGACTGAACACTGAAGCTTTCTTT
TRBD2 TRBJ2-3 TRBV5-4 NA CASTKLLAGGTDTQYF TGTGCCAGCACCAAACTACTAGCGGGGGGCACAGATACGCAGTATTTT
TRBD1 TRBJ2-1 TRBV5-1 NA CASRSGTGGNEQFF TGCGCCAGCAGATCAGGGACAGGGGGCAATGAGCAGTTCTTC
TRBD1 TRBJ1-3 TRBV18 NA CASSPSINHRGATGNTIYF TGTGCCAGCTCACCATCTATAAATCACAGGGGAGCGACTGGAAACACCATATATTTT
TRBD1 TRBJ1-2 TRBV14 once CASSQETGGFGYTF TGTGCCAGCAGCCAGGAGACAGGGGGCTTTGGCTACACCTTC
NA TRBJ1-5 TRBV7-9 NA CASSFGHNQPQHF TGTGCCAGCAGCTTCGGTCACAATCAGCCCCAGCATTTT
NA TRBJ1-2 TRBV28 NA CASSQTLSYGYTF TGTGCCAGCAGTCAAACCCTAAGCTATGGCTACACCTTC
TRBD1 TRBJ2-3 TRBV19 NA CASSPSRDRRLLDTQYF TGTGCCAGTAGTCCAAGCCGGGACAGAAGACTCTTAGATACGCAGTATTTT
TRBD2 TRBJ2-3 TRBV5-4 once CASSFPGGGADTQYF TGTGCCAGCAGCTTCCCCGGGGGGGGTGCAGATACGCAGTATTTT
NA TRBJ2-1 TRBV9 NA CASSPSGESEQFF TGTGCCAGCAGCCCCTCAGGGGAGAGTGAGCAGTTCTTC